The 22 T cell receptor beta chains in this list originate from one sample, sequenced in a study of blood T cell repertoires in COVID-19. Here immunoSEQ multiplex PCR was the method, and the copy in TCRdb shows in-frame clones only, minus some. The sample carries approximately 140,000 clones, roughly 87% recorded once. What was sequenced was peripheral blood. The receptor set was obtained from a woman aged 60 to 75 with active or convalescent COVID-19.

The CDR3 nucleotides are TGTGCCAGCAGCCTTAATGGGGCTAGGGGTTTCGGGGAGCTGTTTTTT. Translation gives CASSLNGARGFGELFF. The rearrangement links TRBV27 to TRBJ2-2; perhaps TRBD1 as D (5 bases). V was trimmed by 6 bases and J by 7 bases, leaving 21 bases between them. CDR1 MNHEY and CDR2 SMNVEV come from the germline V gene (reference sequence). The CDR3 loop spans 16 amino acids.

V gene TRBV29-1 combines with J gene TRBJ2-7; tentative D call: TRBD2 (5 bases). Germline CDR1 and CDR2: SQVTM and ANQGSEA. This CDR3 has 11 residues. Between the trimmed V and J ends, which lost 4 bases and 1 base, there was a span of 5 bases. CDR3 sequence: CSVGESYEQYF. In DNA form, the CDR3 reads TGCAGCGTTGGGGAGTCCTACGAGCAGTACTTC.

V is TRBV30 and J is TRBJ2-5; 7 nucleotides align to TRBD2. This CDR3 region has 13 residues. Germline values: CDR1 GTSNPN, CDR2 SVGIG (reference sequence). V trimming: 2 bases; J trimming: 4 bases; junction bases outside the gene matches: 4. The CDR3 loop is CAWSSGGTETQYF. The CDR3 bases are TGTGCCTGGAGTTCGGGGGGTACAGAGACCCAGTACTTC.

This clone was counted a single time. The V call is TRBV28, the J call TRBJ1-2; TRBD1 matches at 9 bases. Germline V gives CDR1 MDHEN, CDR2 SYDVKM. V shed 2 bases and J 6 bases; nucleotides not matched to a gene: 1. The CDR3 runs to 13 residues. In nucleotides, the CDR3 is TGTGCCAGCAGTTTAGGGACAGGGAATGGCTACACCTTC. The encoded protein is CASSLGTGNGYTF.

This chain uses TRBV4-3 with TRBJ1-2; D gene uncertain. Trimming cost V 1 base and J 4 bases, with 10 bases left between them. The CDR3 totals 14 residues. Germline loops: CDR1 LGHNA, CDR2 YSLEER. The CDR3 nucleotides read TGCGCCAGCAGCCAAGTTCTGGGCTCCTATGGCTACACCTTC. It encodes CASSQVLGSYGYTF.

V gene TRBV24-1 combines with J gene TRBJ2-5; D is ambiguous. The CDR3 sequence is 15 residues long. CDR1 KGHDR and CDR2 SFDVKD come from the germline V gene. Trimming took 3 bases from V and 2 from J, leaving 12 bases between them. In DNA, the CDR3 is TGTGCCACCAGTGATGCCGGGTCCCCTCAAGAGACCCAGTACTTC. It is translated as CATSDAGSPQETQYF.

This chain joins TRBV19 and TRBJ2-5; TRBD2 matches at 16 bases. The CDR3 extends over 19 amino acids. J lost 5 bases, V lost 5 bases, and 14 bases had no gene match. Looked up from germline, CDR1 is LNHDA and CDR2 is SQIVND (reference sequence). CDR3 region: CASSRPGLAGGPDFETQYF. The CDR3 region has the DNA TGTGCCAGTAGTCGCCCGGGACTAGCGGGGGGGCCCGATTTCGAGACCCAGTACTTC.

The V gene is TRBV20-1, the J gene TRBJ1-1; D gene ambiguous. The germline CDR1 and CDR2 sequences are DFQATT and SNEGSKA (reference sequence). The CDR3 is 10 amino acids. CDR3 sequence: CSTENTEAFF. In nucleotides, the CDR3 is TGCTCCACAGAAAACACTGAAGCTTTCTTT.

J is TRBJ2-1 and V is TRBV3-1 (or the pseudogene TRBV3-2); tentatively, D is TRBD1 (6 bases). The ends were cut back, 4 bases at V and 6 bases at J, with 13 bases in the middle. Germline CDR1 LGHDT, CDR2 YNNKEL (reference sequence). CDR3 length: 14 amino acids. CDR3 coding DNA: TGTGCCAGCAGCCGGGTTCAGGGGTTCAATGAGCAGTTCTTC. Protein sequence: CASSRVQGFNEQFF.

A single count supports this clone. This chain connects TRBV25-1 to TRBJ2-2; 7 nucleotides line up with TRBD1. Per the germline V gene, CDR1 is MGHDK and CDR2 is SYGVNS. CDR3 size: 17 residues. J lost 5 bases, V lost 6 bases, and 15 bases had no gene match. DNA of the CDR3: TGTGCCAGCAGCGCCCATGTGACAGGGTTTAAGACCGGGGAGCTGTTTTTT. It codes for CASSAHVTGFKTGELFF.

The J gene is TRBJ2-5, the V gene TRBV7-9; TRBD2 matches at 9 bases. V lost 11 bases and J lost 1; bases outside the gene matches: 5. Germline CDR1 and CDR2: SEHNR and FQNEAQ (reference sequence). The CDR3 runs 13 residues. Here the CDR3 reads CAVQAGGQETQYF. CDR3 sequence (DNA): TGTGCCGTACAAGCGGGGGGCCAAGAGACCCAGTACTTC.

The CDR3 nucleotides are TGTGCCAGCAGCCGATTTCCGGGTCTCCAAGAGACCCAGTACTTC. It translates to CASSRFPGLQETQYF. J is TRBJ2-5 and V is TRBV14; D call uncertain. The CDR3 is 15 amino acids. Germline CDR1 reads SGHDN; CDR2 reads FVKESK. The V and J ends lost 4 bases and 1 base respectively, with 13 bases between them.

This rearrangement joins TRBV6-6 to TRBJ1-5; 8 nucleotides align to TRBD1. Looked up from germline, CDR1 is MNHNY and CDR2 is SVGAGI (reference sequence). The CDR3 totals 15 residues. The trim removed 0 bases at V and 2 bases at J, leaving 0 bases unmatched. The CDR3 DNA reads as TGTGCCAGCAGTTACTCGACAGGGGGCAATCAGCCCCAGCATTTT. Translation gives CASSYSTGGNQPQHF.

V and J are TRBV7-2 and TRBJ1-1; D might be TRBD1 (5 bases). V dropped 3 bases and J dropped 4 bases, with 12 bases sitting between them. Germline assignment: CDR1 SGHTA and CDR2 FQGNSA. This CDR3 comprises 14 residues. CDR3 in DNA: TGTGCCAGCAGCTTGGGGGGGACGGGCACTGAAGCTTTCTTT. This sequence encodes CASSLGGTGTEAFF.

This chain connects TRBV6-5 to TRBJ2-3, with D tentatively TRBD1 (5 bases). Trimming cost V 5 bases and J 2 bases, with 14 bases left between them. CDR1 is MNHEY and CDR2 is SVGAGI in the germline V gene. The length of the CDR3 is 15 residues. The CDR3 loop is CASSTGSLTTDTQYF. For the CDR3, the DNA is TGTGCCAGCAGTACAGGTTCCCTCACCACAGATACGCAGTATTTT.

V gene TRBV29-1 combines with J gene TRBJ1-6; 10 nucleotides align to TRBD1. The CDR3 runs to 13 residues. Germline CDR1 SQVTM, CDR2 ANQGSEA. V was pared by 7 bases and J by 6 bases, with 3 bases of the junction left unmatched. The CDR3 DNA reads as TGCAGCGCATGGACAGGGGGTAATTCACCCCTCCACTTT. Its protein product is CSAWTGGNSPLHF.

V usage is TRBV5-8 and J usage is TRBJ2-3, with 12 nucleotides matching TRBD2. Germline V gives CDR1 SGHTS, CDR2 YDEGEE. The length of the CDR3 is 15 residues. V dropped 4 bases and J dropped 3; count of bases not matched to a gene: 3. CDR3 DNA sequence: TGTGCCAGCAGCCCACTAGCGGGGGGAACAGATACGCAGTATTTT. This codes for CASSPLAGGTDTQYF.

In this sample, this clone turned up once. The chain uses TRBV5-3 and TRBJ1-5, with D possibly TRBD1 on 6 matching bases. Being an ORF, TRBV5-3 has a function that is uncertain. V was pared by 4 bases and J by 5 bases, with 16 bases between. The CDR3 totals 15 residues. CDR3: CARSRLRGKDQPQHF. CDR3 sequence (DNA): TGTGCCAGAAGCCGCTTAAGGGGGAAGGATCAGCCCCAGCATTTT.

The chain uses TRBV5-1 and TRBJ1-4; TRBD1 is a possible D gene (5 bases). CDR3 size: 13 residues. Germline-derived CDR1 and CDR2 are SGHRS and YFSETQ. V was shortened by 4 bases and J by 6 bases, with 10 bases between the two germline ends. The CDR3 is CASSTDSYEKLFF. The DNA of the CDR3 is TGCGCCAGCAGCACTGACAGTTATGAAAAACTGTTTTTT.

This clone came up a few times. This chain connects TRBV7-8 to TRBJ2-7; 7 bases agree with TRBD1. Per the germline V gene, CDR1 is SGHVS and CDR2 is FQNEAQ. The CDR3 is 14 residues long. Unmatched junction bases numbered 4, after V lost 5 bases and J lost 0 bases. DNA for the CDR3: TGTGCCAGCAGCCTTCGGGACAGCTCCTACGAGCAGTACTTC. This codes for CASSLRDSSYEQYF.

This clone was detected a few times. The V gene is TRBV24-1, the J gene TRBJ2-5, with 13 bases identical to TRBD2. The CDR3 extends over 16 amino acids. Germline assignment: CDR1 KGHDR and CDR2 SFDVKD. J was trimmed by 4 bases and V by 4 bases; bases with no gene match: 5. Here the CDR3 reads CATSDILAGGPETQYF. CDR3 in DNA: TGTGCCACCAGTGACATACTAGCGGGGGGGCCAGAGACCCAGTACTTC.

This chain links TRBV7-8 with TRBJ2-5; possibly TRBD2 for D (5 bases). The germline V gene has CDR1 SGHVS and CDR2 FQNEAQ. This CDR3 comprises 16 residues. Trimming removed 5 bases at V and 3 bases at J, with 19 bases between. The CDR3 is CASSLGRGNFKETQYF. The CDR3 DNA sequence: TGTGCCAGCAGCCTCGGACGGGGAAACTTTAAAGAGACCCAGTACTTC.